The entry below describes one T cell receptor beta chain. The data were produced by immunoSEQ multiplex PCR, yet TCRdb's version contains in-frame clones alone and is incomplete. The sample gives about 100,000 clones, roughly 79% of which show up once; roughly a third is in the top ten. The data were obtained in a study of blood T cell repertoires in COVID-19. As for the study in general: T cells, B-cell-depleted T cells, or PBMCs supplied cDNA or gDNA.

The CDR3 is 15 residues long. Germline-derived CDR1 and CDR2 are SGHDT and YYEEEE. Trimming removed 4 bases at V and 0 bases at J, with 11 bases between. The chain recombines TRBV5-6 with TRBJ1-5; unclear D gene. The receptor comes from a man in his 70s with active or convalescent COVID-19. Sequences were obtained from peripheral blood. CDR3 nucleotide sequence: TGTGCCAGCAGCAAATGGCTTTATAGCAATCAGCCCCAGCATTTT. Its protein product is CASSKWLYSNQPQHF. The whole variable domain, remainder taken from reference TRBV5-6 and TRBJ1-5, is DAGVTQSPTHLIKTRGQQVTLRCSPKSGHDTVSWYQQALGQGPQFIFQYYEEEERQRGNFPDRFSGHQFPNYSSELNVNALLLGDSALYLCASSKWLYSNQPQHFGDGTRLSIL.